The 2 T cell receptor beta chains below come from one sample, sequenced in a study of early T cells in non-severe SARS-CoV-2 infection. One entry per CDR3 protein, called by TCRdb with MiXCR from the 5' RACE reads. This sample has under 35,000 distinct CDR3 sequences, with under 6% found just once. Sequenced: whole blood. Receptor source: an adult who was a healthcare worker with PCR-confirmed SARS-CoV-2 infection or an uninfected control (not recorded which).

In its sample, this clonotype was seen a few times. The V call is TRBV11-2, the J call TRBJ1-4; D is undetermined. This CDR3 is built from 16 residues. The V and J ends lost 5 bases and 3 bases respectively, with 16 bases between them. The germline CDR1 and CDR2 sequences are SGHAT and FQNNGV. CDR3 amino acids: CASSPLKGSSNEKLFF. The CDR3 bases are TGTGCCAGCAGCCCATTAAAGGGCAGCTCTAATGAAAAACTGTTTTTT. The complete variable domain, with remaining parts taken from reference TRBV11-2 and TRBJ1-4, reads EAGVAQSPRYKIIEKRQSVAFWCNPISGHATLYWYQQILGQGPKLLIQFQNNGVVDDSQLPKDRFSAERLKGVDSTLKIQPAKLEDSAVYLCASSPLKGSSNEKLFFGSGTQLSVL.

The sample holds many counts of this clonotype. The chain couples TRBV19 to TRBJ2-6; no reliable D call. Between the trimmed V and J ends, which lost 1 base and 0 bases, there was a span of 10 bases. Germline CDR1 and CDR2: LNHDA and SQIVND (reference sequence). The CDR3 extends over 17 amino acids. The CDR3 coding sequence is TGTGCCAGTAGTATAGGTCCTATTAGCTCTGGGGCCAACGTCCTGACTTTC. Its translation is CASSIGPISSGANVLTF.